This TCR beta chain emerged from a study of cytomegalovirus exposure and HLA in healthy donors. General study findings and limits: Altogether, about 160 TCR beta chains were recorded as cytomegalovirus-associated.

With respect to this clone: The antigen remains undetermined.

This PCR relied on a set of 60 Vbeta primers and 13 Jbeta primers. Libraries were prepared by immunoSEQ multiplex PCR; TCRdb keeps only in-frame clonotypes and omits some of them. The sample holds about 140,000 clones, over 60% seen once. This sequence was found in a man aged 40-55 years in good health and CMV-seropositive. The sequencing input was PBMCs.

The CDR3 DNA is TGTGCCAGCAGCTTAGGTAGAGGAGGAATTCAGCCCCAGCATTTT. The encoded protein is CASSLGRGGIQPQHF. V is TRBV7-2 and J is TRBJ1-5, with D unclear. V was shortened by 1 base and J by 6 bases, with 13 bases between the two germline ends. This CDR3 has 15 residues. Germline assignment: CDR1 SGHTA and CDR2 FQGNSA.